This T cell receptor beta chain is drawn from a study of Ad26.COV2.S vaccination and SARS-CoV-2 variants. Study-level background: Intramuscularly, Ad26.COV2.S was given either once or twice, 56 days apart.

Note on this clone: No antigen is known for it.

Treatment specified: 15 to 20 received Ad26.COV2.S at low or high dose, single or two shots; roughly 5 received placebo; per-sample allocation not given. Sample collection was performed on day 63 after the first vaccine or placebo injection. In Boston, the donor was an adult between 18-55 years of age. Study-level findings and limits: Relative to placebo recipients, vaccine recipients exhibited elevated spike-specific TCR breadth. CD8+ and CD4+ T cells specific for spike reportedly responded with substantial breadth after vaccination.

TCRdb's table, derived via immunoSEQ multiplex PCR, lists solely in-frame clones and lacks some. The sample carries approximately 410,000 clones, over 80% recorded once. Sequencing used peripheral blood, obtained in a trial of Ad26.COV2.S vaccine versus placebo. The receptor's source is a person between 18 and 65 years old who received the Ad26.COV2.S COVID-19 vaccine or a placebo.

The CDR3 sequence: CASSLGPGSQETQYF. DNA of the CDR3: TGTGCCAGCAGCTTGGGACCGGGGTCCCAAGAGACCCAGTACTTC. J is TRBJ2-5 and V is TRBV5-4; TRBD2 might be the D (5 bases). V was trimmed by 0 bases and J by 1 base, leaving 10 bases between them. The CDR3 has 15 amino acids. Looked up from germline, CDR1 is SGHNT and CDR2 is YYREEE (reference sequence).